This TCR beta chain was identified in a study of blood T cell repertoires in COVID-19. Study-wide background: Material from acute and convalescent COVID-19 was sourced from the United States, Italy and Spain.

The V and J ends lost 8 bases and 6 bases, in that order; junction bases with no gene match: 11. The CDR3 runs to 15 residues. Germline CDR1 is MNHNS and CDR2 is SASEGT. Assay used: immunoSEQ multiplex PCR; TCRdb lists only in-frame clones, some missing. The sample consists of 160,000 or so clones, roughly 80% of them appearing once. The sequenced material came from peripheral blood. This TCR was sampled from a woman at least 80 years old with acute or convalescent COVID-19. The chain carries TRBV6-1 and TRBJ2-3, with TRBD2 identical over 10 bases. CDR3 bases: TGTGCCAGCCGTTCCGGGACTAGCGTTCTTGATACGCAGTATTTT. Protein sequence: CASRSGTSVLDTQYF.